This TCR beta chain stems from a study of T cells in Graves' hyperthyroidism and ophthalmopathy. Study results and limitations: Model output signaled ophthalmopathy a median 6.5 months ahead of onset. Blood samples included most of the expanded thyroid clonotypes exceeding 0.001.

Trimming stripped 7 bases from V and 5 bases from J, with 13 bases between. The CDR3 loop spans 13 amino acids. Details on this clonotype: Its matching antigen is unknown.

The TCR beta CDR3 regions underwent amplification using RNA transcripts as the source. Using the HTBI primer set, a first-round RT-PCR was run on the TCR CDR3. TCRdb reprocessed the multiplex PCR reads with MiXCR, giving one entry per CDR3 protein. The repertoire holds tens of thousands of distinct CDR3 sequences, with roughly 50% as singletons. The PBMCs studied were ones that came from approximately 9.9 ml fresh peripheral blood. The sequenced sample consisted of blood. This TCR was sampled from a woman under 40 with Graves' ophthalmopathy. The rearrangement uses TRBV12-3 or TRBV12-4 and TRBJ2-3, with D perhaps matching TRBD2 (6 bases). CDR3: CASKLAGGDTQYF. CDR3 DNA sequence: TGTGCCAGCAAACTAGCCGGGGGAGATACGCAGTATTTT.